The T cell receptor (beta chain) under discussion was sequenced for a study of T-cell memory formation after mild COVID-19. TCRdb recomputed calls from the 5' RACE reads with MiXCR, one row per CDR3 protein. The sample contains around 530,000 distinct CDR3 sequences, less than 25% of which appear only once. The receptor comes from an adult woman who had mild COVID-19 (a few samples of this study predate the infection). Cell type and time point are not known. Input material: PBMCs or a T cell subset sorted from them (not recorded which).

CDR3 in amino acids: CAWSFAGGYEQYF. DNA for the CDR3: TGTGCCTGGAGTTTCGCAGGGGGCTACGAGCAGTACTTC. The genes are TRBV30 and TRBJ2-7; TRBD1 agrees at 7 bases. The germline gives CDR1 GTSNPN, CDR2 SVGIG (reference sequence). The CDR3 loop spans 13 amino acids. Trimming at V came to 2 bases and at J to 3 bases, leaving 4 bases not matched to a gene.